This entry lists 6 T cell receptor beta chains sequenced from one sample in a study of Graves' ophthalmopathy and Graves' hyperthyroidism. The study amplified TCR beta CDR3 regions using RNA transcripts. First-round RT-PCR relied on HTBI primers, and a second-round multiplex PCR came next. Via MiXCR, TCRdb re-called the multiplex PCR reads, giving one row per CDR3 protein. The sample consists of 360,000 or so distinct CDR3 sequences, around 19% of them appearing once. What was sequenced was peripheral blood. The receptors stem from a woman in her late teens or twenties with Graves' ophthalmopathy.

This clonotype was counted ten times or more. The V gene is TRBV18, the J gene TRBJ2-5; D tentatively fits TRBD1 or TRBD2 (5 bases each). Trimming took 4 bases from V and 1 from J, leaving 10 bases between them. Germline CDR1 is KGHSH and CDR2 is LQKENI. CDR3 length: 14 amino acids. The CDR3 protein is CASSHAGTQETQYF. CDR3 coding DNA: TGTGCCAGCTCACACGCCGGGACCCAAGAGACCCAGTACTTC. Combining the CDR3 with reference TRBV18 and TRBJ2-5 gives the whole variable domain NAGVMQNPRHLVRRRGQEARLRCSPMKGHSHVYWYRQLPEEGLKFMVYLQKENIIDESGMPKERFSAEFPKEGPSILRIQQVVRGDSAAYFCASSHAGTQETQYFGPGTRLLVL.

As DNA, the CDR3 is TGTGCCAGCAGTGTGTCGCGGGCCAGGCCCTACGAGCAGTACTTC. This sequence encodes CASSVSRARPYEQYF. The rearrangement links TRBV6-1 to TRBJ2-7, with D perhaps TRBD2 (5 bases). Trimming shortened V by 4 bases and J by 2 bases, and 15 bases separated the two germline ends. Germline V lookup: CDR1 MNHNS, CDR2 SASEGT. This CDR3 comprises 15 residues.

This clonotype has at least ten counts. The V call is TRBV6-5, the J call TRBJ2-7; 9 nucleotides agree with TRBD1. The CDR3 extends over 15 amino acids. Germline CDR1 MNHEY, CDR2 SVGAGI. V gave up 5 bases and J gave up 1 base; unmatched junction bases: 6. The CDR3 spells CASSRQGVRSYEQYF. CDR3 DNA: TGTGCCAGCAGTCGACAGGGGGTAAGGTCCTACGAGCAGTACTTC.

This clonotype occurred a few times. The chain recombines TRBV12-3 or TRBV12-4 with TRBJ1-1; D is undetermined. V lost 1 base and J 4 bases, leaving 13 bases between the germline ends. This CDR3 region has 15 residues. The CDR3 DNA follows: TGTGCCAGCAGTTTAGAGTTCGCAGACATCACTGAAGCTTTCTTT. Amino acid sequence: CASSLEFADITEAFF.

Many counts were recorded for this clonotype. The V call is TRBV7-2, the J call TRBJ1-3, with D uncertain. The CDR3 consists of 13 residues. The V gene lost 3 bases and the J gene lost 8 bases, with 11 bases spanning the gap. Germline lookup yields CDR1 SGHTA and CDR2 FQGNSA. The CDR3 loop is CASSLSSVDTIYF. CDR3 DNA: TGTGCCAGCAGCTTGTCGTCCGTGGACACCATATATTTT.

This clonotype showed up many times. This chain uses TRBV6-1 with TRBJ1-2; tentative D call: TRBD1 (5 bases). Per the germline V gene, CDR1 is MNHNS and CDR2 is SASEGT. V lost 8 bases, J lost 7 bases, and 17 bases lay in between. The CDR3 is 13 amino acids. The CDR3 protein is CASLSQGALGYTF. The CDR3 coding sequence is TGTGCCAGCCTGTCTCAGGGAGCCCTTGGCTACACCTTC.